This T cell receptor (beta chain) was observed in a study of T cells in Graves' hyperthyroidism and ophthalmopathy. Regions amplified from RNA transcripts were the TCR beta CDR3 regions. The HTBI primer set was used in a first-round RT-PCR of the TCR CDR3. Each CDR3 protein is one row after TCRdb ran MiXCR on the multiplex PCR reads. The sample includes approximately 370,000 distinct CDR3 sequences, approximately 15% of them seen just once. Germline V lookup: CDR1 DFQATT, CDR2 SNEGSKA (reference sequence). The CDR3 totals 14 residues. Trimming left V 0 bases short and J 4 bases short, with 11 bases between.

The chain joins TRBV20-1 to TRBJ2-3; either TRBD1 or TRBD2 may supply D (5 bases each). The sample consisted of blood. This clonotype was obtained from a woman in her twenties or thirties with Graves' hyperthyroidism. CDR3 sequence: CSARDILGADTQYF. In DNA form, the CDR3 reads TGCAGTGCTAGAGATATCTTGGGGGCAGATACGCAGTATTTT.